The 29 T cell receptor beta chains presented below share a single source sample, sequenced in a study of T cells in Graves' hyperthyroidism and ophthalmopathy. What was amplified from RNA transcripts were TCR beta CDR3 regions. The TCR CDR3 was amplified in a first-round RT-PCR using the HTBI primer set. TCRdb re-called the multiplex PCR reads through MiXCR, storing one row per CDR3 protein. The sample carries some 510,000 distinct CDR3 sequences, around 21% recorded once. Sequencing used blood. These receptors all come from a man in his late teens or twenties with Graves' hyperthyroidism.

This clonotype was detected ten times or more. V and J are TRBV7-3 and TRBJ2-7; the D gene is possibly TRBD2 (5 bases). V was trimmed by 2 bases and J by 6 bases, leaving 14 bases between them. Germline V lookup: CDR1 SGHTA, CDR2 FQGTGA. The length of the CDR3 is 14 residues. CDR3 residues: CASSLLEAPGEQYF. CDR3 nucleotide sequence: TGTGCCAGCAGCTTATTGGAGGCACCGGGCGAGCAGTACTTC.

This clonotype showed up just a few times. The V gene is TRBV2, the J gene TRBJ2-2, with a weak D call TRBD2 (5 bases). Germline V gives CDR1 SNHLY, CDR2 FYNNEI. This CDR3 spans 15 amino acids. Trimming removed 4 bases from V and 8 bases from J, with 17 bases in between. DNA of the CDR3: TGTGCCAGCAGTGGTAGAGGGCAGAGCCCTGGGGAGCTGTTTTTT. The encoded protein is CASSGRGQSPGELFF.

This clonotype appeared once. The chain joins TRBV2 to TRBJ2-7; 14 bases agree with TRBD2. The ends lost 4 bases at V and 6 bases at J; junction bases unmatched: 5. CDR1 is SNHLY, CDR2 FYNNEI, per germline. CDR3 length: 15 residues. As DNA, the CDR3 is TGTGCCAGCAGTGGGGGACTAGCGGGAGTTCGCGAGCAGTACTTC. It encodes CASSGGLAGVREQYF.

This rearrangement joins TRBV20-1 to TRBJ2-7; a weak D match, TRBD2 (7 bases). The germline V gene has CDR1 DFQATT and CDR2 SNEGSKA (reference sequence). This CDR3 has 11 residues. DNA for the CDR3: TGCAGCTCCGGGGGGCCCTGGGAGCAGTACTTC. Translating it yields CSSGGPWEQYF.

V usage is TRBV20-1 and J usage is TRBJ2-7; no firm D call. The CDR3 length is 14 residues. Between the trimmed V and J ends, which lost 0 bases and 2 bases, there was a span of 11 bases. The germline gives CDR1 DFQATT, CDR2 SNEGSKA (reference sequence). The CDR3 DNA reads TGCAGTGCTAGAGATTCCCCCGCTACCTACGAGCAGTACTTC. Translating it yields CSARDSPATYEQYF.

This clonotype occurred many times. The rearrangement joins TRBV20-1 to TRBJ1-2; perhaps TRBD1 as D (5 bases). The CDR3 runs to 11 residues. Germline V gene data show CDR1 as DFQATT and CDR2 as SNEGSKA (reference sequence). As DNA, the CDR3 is TGCGGTATGGGGGAATACTATGGCTACACCTTC. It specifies CGMGEYYGYTF.

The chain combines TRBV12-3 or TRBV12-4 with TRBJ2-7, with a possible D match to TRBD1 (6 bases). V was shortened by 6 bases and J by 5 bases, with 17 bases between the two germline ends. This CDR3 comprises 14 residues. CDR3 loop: CASSYGDRMNEQYV. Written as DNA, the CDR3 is TGTGCCAGCAGCTATGGAGACAGGATGAACGAGCAGTACGTC.

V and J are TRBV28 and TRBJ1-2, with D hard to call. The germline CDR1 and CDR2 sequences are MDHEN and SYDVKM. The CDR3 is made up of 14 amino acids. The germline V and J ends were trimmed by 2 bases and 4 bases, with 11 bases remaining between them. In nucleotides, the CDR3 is TGTGCCAGCAGTTTACTAGGGAACGGCTATGGCTACACCTTC. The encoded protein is CASSLLGNGYGYTF.

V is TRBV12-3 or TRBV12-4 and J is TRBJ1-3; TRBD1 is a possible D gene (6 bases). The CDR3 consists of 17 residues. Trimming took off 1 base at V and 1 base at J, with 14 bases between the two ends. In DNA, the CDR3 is TGTGCCAGCAGTTTAGGAAACAGGGCAGGGTCTGGAAACACCATATATTTT. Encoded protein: CASSLGNRAGSGNTIYF.

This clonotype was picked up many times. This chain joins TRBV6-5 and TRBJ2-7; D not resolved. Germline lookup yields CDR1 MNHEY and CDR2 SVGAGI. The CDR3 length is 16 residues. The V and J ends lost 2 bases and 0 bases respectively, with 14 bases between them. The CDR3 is CASSYRRTVDSYEQYF. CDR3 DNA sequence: TGTGCCAGCAGTTACCGAAGAACAGTTGACTCCTACGAGCAGTACTTC.

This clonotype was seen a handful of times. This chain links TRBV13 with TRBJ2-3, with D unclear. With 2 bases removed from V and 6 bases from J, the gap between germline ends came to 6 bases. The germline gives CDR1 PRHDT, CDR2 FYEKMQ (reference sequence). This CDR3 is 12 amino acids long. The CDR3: CASSLSSDTQYF. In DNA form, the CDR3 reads TGTGCCAGCAGCTTAAGTTCCGATACGCAGTATTTT.

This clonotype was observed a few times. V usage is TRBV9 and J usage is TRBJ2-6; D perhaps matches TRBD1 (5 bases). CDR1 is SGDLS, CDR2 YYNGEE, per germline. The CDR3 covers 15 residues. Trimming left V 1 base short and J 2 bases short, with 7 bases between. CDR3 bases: TGTGCCAGCAGCGTACAGGGAACTGGGGCCAACGTCCTGACTTTC. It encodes CASSVQGTGANVLTF. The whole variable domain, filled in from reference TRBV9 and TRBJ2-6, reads DSGVTQTPKHLITATGQRVTLRCSPRSGDLSVYWYQQSLDQGLQFLIQYYNGEERAKGNILERFSAQQFPDLHSELNLSSLELGDSALYFCASSVQGTGANVLTFGAGSRLTVL.

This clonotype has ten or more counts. The DNA of the CDR3 is TGTGCCACCAGTGATTTAAGAAGGAAGACCTACGAGCAGTACTTC. It encodes CATSDLRRKTYEQYF. J is TRBJ2-7 and V is TRBV24-1, with D unclear. There are 15 residues in the CDR3. With 1 base removed from V and 2 bases from J, the gap between germline ends came to 11 bases. The V gene's germline CDR1 is KGHDR and CDR2 SFDVKD.

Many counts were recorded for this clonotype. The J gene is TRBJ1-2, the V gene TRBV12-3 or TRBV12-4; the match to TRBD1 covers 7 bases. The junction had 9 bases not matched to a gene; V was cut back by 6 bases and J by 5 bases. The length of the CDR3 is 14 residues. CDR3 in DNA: TGTGCCAGCAGCCCCAGGGGGGGATATTATGGCTACACCTTC. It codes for CASSPRGGYYGYTF.

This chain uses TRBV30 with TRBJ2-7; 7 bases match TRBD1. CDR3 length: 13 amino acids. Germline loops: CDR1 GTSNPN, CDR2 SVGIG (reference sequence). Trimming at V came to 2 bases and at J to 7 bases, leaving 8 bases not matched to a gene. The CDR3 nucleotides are TGTGCCTGGAGTAAAACAGGGGTGGAGGAGCAGTACTTC. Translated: CAWSKTGVEEQYF. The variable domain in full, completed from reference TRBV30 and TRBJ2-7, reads SQTIHQWPATLVQPVGSPLSLECTVEGTSNPNLYWYRQAAGRGLQLLFYSVGIGQISSEVPQNLSASRPQDRQFILSSKKLLLSDSGFYLCAWSKTGVEEQYFGPGTRLTVT.

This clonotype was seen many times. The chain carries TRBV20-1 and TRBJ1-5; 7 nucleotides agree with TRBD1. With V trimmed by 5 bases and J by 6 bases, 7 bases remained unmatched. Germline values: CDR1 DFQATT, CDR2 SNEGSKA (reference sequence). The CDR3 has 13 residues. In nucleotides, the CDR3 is TGCAGTGCTCAGGGGGAGGGCGGTCAGCCCCAGCATTTT. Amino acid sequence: CSAQGEGGQPQHF.

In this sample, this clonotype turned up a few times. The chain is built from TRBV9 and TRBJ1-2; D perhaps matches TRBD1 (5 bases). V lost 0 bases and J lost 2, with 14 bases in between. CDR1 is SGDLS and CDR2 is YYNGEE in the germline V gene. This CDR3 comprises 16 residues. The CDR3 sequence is CASSVASGPTNYGYTF. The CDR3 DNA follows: TGTGCCAGCAGCGTAGCCTCGGGACCGACGAACTATGGCTACACCTTC. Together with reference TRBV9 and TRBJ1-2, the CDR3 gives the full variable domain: DSGVTQTPKHLITATGQRVTLRCSPRSGDLSVYWYQQSLDQGLQFLIQYYNGEERAKGNILERFSAQQFPDLHSELNLSSLELGDSALYFCASSVASGPTNYGYTFGSGTRLTVV.

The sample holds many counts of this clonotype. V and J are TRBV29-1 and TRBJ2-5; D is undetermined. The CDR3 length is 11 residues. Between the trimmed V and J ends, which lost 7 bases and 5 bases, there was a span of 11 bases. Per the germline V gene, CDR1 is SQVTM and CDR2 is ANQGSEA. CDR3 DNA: TGCAGCGGGTTGGATGTGGAGACCCAGTACTTC. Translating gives CSGLDVETQYF.

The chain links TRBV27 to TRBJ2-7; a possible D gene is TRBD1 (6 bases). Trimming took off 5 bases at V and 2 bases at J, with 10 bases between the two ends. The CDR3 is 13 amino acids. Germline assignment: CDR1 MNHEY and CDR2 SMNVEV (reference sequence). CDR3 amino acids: CASSRDTPYEQYF. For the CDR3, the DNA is TGTGCCAGCAGTCGGGACACACCCTACGAGCAGTACTTC.

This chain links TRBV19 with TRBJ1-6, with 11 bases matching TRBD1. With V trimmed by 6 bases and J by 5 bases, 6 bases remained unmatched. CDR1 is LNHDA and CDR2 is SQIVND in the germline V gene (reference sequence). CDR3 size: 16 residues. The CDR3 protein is CASRTRTGGNNSPLHF. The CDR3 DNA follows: TGTGCCAGTAGAACCAGGACAGGGGGCAATAATTCACCCCTCCACTTT. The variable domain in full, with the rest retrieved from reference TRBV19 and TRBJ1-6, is DGGITQSPKYLFRKEGQNVTLSCEQNLNHDAMYWYRQDPGQGLRLIYYSQIVNDFQKGDIAEGYSVSREKKESFPLTVTSAQKNPTAFYLCASRTRTGGNNSPLHFGNGTRLTVT.

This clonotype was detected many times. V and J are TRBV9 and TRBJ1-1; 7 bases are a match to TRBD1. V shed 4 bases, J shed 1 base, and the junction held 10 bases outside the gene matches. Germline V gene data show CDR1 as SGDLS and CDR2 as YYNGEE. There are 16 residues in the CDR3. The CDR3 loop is CASSIGPGTANTEAFF. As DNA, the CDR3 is TGTGCCAGCAGCATAGGCCCCGGGACAGCGAACACTGAAGCTTTCTTT.

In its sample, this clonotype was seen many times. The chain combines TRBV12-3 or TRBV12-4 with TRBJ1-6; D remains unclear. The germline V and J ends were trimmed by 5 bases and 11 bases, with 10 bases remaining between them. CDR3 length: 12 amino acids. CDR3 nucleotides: TGTGCCAGCAGTCATGGGAGGCCACCCCTCCACTTT. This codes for CASSHGRPPLHF.

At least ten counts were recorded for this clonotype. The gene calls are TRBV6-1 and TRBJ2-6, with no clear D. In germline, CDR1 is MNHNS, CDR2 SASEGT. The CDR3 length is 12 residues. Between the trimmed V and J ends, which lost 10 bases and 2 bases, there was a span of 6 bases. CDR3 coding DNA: TGTGCCACCGATACTGGGGCCAACGTCCTGACTTTC. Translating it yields CATDTGANVLTF.

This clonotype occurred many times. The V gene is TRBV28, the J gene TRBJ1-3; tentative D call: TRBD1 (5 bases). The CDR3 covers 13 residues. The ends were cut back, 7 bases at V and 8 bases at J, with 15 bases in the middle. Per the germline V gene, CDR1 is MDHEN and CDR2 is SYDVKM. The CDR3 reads CASTRGWEDTIYF. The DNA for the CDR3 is TGTGCCAGCACCCGGGGGTGGGAGGACACCATATATTTT.

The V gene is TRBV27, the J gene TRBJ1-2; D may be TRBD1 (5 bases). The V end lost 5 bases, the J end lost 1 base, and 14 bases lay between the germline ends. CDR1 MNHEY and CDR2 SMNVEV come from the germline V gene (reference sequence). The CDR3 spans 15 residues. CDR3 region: CASSTGGSLNYGYTF. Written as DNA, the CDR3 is TGTGCCAGCAGTACGGGGGGGAGCCTTAACTATGGCTACACCTTC.

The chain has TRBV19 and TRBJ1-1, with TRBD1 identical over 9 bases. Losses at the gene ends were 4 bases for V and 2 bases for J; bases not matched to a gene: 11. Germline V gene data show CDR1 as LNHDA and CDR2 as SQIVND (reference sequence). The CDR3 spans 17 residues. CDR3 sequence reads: CASSTFRDRARNTEAFF. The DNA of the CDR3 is TGTGCCAGTAGTACTTTCCGGGACAGGGCAAGAAACACTGAAGCTTTCTTT.

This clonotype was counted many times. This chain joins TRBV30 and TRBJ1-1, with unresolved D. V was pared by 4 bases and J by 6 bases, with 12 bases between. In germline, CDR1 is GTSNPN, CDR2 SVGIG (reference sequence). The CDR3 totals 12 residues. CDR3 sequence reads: CAWKGLNPEAFF. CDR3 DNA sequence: TGTGCCTGGAAGGGTCTTAACCCTGAAGCTTTCTTT.

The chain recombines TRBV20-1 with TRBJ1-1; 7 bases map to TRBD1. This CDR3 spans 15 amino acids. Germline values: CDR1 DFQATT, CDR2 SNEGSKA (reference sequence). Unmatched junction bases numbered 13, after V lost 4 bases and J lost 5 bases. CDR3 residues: CSATKGAGVGTEAFF. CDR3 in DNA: TGCAGTGCTACCAAGGGGGCAGGGGTTGGGACTGAAGCTTTCTTT.

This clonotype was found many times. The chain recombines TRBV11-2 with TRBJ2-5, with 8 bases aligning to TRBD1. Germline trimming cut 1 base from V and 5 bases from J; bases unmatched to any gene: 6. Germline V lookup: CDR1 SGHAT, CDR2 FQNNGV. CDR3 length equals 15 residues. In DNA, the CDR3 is TGTGCCAGCAGCTTAGGTTCAGGGGGCCCGGAGACCCAGTACTTC. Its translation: CASSLGSGGPETQYF.